This T cell receptor (beta chain) was sequenced in a study of cytomegalovirus exposure and HLA in healthy donors. Points from the study as a whole: In most subjects, TCR beta sequences reportedly gave accurate predictions of HLA-A and HLA-B alleles. Earlier findings revealed that most TCR beta V segments proved productive either about 90% or about 30% of the time. TCR beta chain V- and J-gene trimming was linked, in a later analysis, to a missense variant in DCLRE1C. TRBV6-2, TRBV6-3 and some other V segments were excluded as indistinguishable.

PCR primers comprised 60 Vbeta and 13 Jbeta primers. The repertoire was sequenced with immunoSEQ multiplex PCR; TCRdb's copy has only in-frame clones and lacks some. The table lists roughly 69,000 clones, around 70% of them singletons. In the case of this clone: Antigen unknown.

With 4 bases clipped from V and 7 bases from J, the junction kept 19 bases outside the gene matches. The CDR3 spans 18 residues. The germline gives CDR1 SGHAT, CDR2 FQNNGV. The V and J genes are TRBV11-2 and TRBJ2-1; 7 nucleotides line up with TRBD2. Input material: PBMCs. The sequence came from a male donor in good health and CMV-seropositive. The CDR3 loop is CASSSTHGWSSGSNEQFF. For the CDR3, the DNA is TGTGCCAGCAGCTCTACCCACGGTTGGTCTAGCGGATCTAATGAGCAGTTCTTC.